The TCR beta chain under discussion was sequenced for a study of control samples from healthy donors and cancer patients. TCRdb keeps only in-frame clones here, not all; method: immunoSEQ multiplex PCR. The sample gives about 89,000 clones, approximately 86% of which show up once; under 25% is in the top ten. Germline assignment: CDR1 GTSNPN and CDR2 SVGIG (reference sequence). The V end lost 5 bases, the J end lost 1 base, and 15 bases lay between the germline ends. This CDR3 contains 15 residues. This chain joins TRBV30 and TRBJ1-3, with D maybe TRBD1 (6 bases). This sequence was found in a man aged 25 to 40 in good health. Input material: blood. CDR3 coding DNA: TGTGCCTGGGGCCAGGGGCTCTTGTCTGGAAACACCATATATTTT. This translates into CAWGQGLLSGNTIYF.